The clone carrying this T cell receptor (beta chain) came up many times. The antigen is undetermined. Each CDR3 protein is one row after TCRdb ran MiXCR on the multiplex PCR reads. The sample has about 21,000 distinct CDR3 sequences, around 41% seen once. These data come from a study of breast tumors, draining lymph nodes, adjacent tissues. Study-wide results and caveats: Compared with lymph nodes, tumors were less diverse; compared with nontumor tissue, more. Tumor T cell lymph node origin was a supported hypothesis, not proven.

The germline V gene encodes CDR1 LNHNV and CDR2 YYDKDF (reference sequence). The CDR3 sequence is 15 residues long. V lost 2 bases, J lost 0 bases, and 10 bases lay in between. The sample comprised breast tumor tissue. The rearrangement uses TRBV15 and TRBJ1-2; no definite D call. This clonotype originated in a female donor with breast cancer. Some clones in this sample may be carry-over from other donors' samples. The CDR3 sequence is CATSRHASSNYGYTF. The CDR3 nucleotides read TGTGCCACCAGCAGACACGCCAGTTCTAACTATGGCTACACCTTC.